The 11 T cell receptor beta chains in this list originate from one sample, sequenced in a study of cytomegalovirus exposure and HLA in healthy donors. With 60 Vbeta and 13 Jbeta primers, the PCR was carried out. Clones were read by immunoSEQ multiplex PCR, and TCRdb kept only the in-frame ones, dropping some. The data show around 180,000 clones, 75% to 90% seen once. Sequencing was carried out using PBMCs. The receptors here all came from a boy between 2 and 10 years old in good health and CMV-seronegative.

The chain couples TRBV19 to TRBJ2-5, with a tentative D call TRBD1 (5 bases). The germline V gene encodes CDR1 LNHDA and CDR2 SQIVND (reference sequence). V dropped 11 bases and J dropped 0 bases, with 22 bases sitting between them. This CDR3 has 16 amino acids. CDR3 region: CAGQTQGQKNQETQYF. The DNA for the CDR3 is TGTGCCGGCCAAACCCAGGGCCAGAAGAACCAAGAGACCCAGTACTTC. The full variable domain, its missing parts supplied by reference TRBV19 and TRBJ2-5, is DGGITQSPKYLFRKEGQNVTLSCEQNLNHDAMYWYRQDPGQGLRLIYYSQIVNDFQKGDIAEGYSVSREKKESFPLTVTSAQKNPTAFYLCAGQTQGQKNQETQYFGPGTRLLVL.

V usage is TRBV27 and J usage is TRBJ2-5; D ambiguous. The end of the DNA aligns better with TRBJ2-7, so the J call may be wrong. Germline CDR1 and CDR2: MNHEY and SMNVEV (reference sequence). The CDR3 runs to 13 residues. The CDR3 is CASSPTVSYEQYF. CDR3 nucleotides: TGTGCCAGCAGCCCTACAGTGTCCTACGAGCAGTACTTC.

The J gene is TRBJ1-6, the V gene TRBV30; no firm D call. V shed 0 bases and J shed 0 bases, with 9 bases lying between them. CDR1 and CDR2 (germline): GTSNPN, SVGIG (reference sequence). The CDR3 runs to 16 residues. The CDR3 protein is CAWSVEDPSYNSPLHF. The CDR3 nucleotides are TGTGCCTGGAGTGTGGAGGATCCCTCCTATAATTCACCCCTCCACTTT.

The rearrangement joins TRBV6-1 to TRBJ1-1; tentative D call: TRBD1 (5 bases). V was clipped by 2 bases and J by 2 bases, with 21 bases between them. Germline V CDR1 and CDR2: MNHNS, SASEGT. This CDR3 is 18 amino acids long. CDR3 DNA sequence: TGTGCCAGCAGTGAATCTAAAGTCATCAGGAGGGGAAACACTGAAGCTTTCTTT. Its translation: CASSESKVIRRGNTEAFF.

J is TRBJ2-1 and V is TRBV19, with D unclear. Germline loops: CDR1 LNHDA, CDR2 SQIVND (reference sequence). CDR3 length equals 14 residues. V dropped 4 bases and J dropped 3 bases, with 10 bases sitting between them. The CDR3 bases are TGTGCCAGTAGTACGACCGGAGTCTACAATGAGCAGTTCTTC. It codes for CASSTTGVYNEQFF. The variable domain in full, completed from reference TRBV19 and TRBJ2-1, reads DGGITQSPKYLFRKEGQNVTLSCEQNLNHDAMYWYRQDPGQGLRLIYYSQIVNDFQKGDIAEGYSVSREKKESFPLTVTSAQKNPTAFYLCASSTTGVYNEQFFGPGTRLTVL.

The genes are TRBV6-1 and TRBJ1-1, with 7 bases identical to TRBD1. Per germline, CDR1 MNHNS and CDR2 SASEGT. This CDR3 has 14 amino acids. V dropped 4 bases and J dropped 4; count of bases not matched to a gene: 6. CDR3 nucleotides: TGTGCCAGCAGTGGCAGGGGGACTCGCACTGAAGCTTTCTTT. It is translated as CASSGRGTRTEAFF.

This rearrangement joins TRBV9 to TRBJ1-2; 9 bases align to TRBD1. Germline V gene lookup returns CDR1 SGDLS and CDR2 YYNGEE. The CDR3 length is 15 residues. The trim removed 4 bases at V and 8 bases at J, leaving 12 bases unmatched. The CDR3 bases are TGTGCCAGCAGCCTCCAGGGACAGGGCGCGAAAGGCTACACCTTC. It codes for CASSLQGQGAKGYTF.

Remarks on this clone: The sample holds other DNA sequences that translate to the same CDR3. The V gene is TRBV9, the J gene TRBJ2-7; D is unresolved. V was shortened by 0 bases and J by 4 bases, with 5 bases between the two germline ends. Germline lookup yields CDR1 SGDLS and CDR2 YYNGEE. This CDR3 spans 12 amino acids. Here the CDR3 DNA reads TGTGCCAGCAGCGTAGACGGGTACGAGCAGTACTTC. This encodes CASSVDGYEQYF. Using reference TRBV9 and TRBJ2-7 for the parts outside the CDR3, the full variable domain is DSGVTQTPKHLITATGQRVTLRCSPRSGDLSVYWYQQSLDQGLQFLIQYYNGEERAKGNILERFSAQQFPDLHSELNLSSLELGDSALYFCASSVDGYEQYFGPGTRLTVT.

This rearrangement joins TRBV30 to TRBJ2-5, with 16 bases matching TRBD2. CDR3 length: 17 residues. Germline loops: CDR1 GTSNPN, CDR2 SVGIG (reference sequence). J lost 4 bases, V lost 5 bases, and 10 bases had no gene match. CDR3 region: CAWSQGLAGGRGETQYF. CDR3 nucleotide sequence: TGTGCCTGGTCCCAGGGACTAGCGGGGGGGAGGGGAGAGACCCAGTACTTC.

Here the CDR3 reads CAWSSPVTEAFF. CDR3 DNA sequence: TGTGCCTGGAGTTCCCCCGTCACTGAAGCTTTCTTT. The genes are TRBV30 and TRBJ1-1; D is unclear. Between the trimmed V and J ends, which lost 2 bases and 4 bases, there was a span of 8 bases. The CDR3 runs to 12 residues. Germline V gene lookup returns CDR1 GTSNPN and CDR2 SVGIG (reference sequence).

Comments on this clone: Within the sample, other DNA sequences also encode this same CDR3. The CDR3 DNA reads TGTGCCAGTACCTGGGGAGGCAGCTACAATGAGCAGTTCTTC. This translates into CASTWGGSYNEQFF. The V call is TRBV19, the J call TRBJ2-1; possible D gene TRBD2, 6 bases. V lost 7 bases to trimming and J lost 3 bases, with 13 bases between them. The V gene's germline CDR1 is LNHDA and CDR2 SQIVND (reference sequence). The CDR3 has 14 amino acids.